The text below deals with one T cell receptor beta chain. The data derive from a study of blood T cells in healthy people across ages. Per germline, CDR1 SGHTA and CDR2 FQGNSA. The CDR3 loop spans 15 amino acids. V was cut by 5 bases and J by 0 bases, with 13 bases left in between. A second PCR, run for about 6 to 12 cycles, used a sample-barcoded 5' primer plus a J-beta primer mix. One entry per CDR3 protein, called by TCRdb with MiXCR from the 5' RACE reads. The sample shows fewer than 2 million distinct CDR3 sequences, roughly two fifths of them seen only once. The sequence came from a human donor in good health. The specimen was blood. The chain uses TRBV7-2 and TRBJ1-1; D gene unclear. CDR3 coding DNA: TGTGCCAGCAGCATCTCGACGGTGATGAACACTGAAGCTTTCTTT. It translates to CASSISTVMNTEAFF. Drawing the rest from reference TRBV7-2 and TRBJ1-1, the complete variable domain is GAGVSQSPSNKVTEKGKDVELRCDPISGHTALYWYRQSLGQGLEFLIYFQGNSAPDKSGLPSDRFSAERTGGSVSTLTIQRTQQEDSAVYLCASSISTVMNTEAFFGQGTRLTVV.